This T cell receptor (beta chain) was captured in a study of shared clonotypes between healthy human individuals. Across the whole study: CD8 memory received one plate per donor, CD8 naive two, CD4 memory three and CD4 naive three. General study points: Generally, naive subsets (rather than memory subsets) showed larger estimated richness. It was observed that 5% to 6.5% of naive CD4 clonotypes were shared across several donors.

TCRdb's copy holds only in-frame clones and misses some; the assay was immunoSEQ multiplex PCR. The sample carries approximately 340,000 clones, around 70% recorded once. Only Caucasian adults living in Nashville, Tennessee served as donors. Between the trimmed V and J ends, which lost 7 bases and 4 bases, there was a span of 13 bases. In germline, CDR1 is SGHNT, CDR2 YENEEA. CDR3 length equals 14 residues. As to this clone: Its antigen is currently unknown.

The rearrangement links TRBV11-3 to TRBJ2-2, with D hard to call. This TCR was recovered from a man aged 30 to 45 in good health. Sequencing used memory CD4+ T cells sorted from blood. As for subset: CD45RA-negative fraction. For the CDR3, the DNA is TGTGCCAGCAAACTTGACCCGGCCACCGGGGAGCTGTTTTTT. Amino acid sequence: CASKLDPATGELFF.